The TCR beta chain under discussion was sequenced for a study of T cell responses to AZD1222 COVID-19 vaccine. The overall study: Researchers grouped second doses given at about 4 or about 12 weeks into one pool. The study's findings and limits: Recipients of AZD1222 seropositive at baseline numbered only 6 or 7. Repertoire sampling occurred only after the peak T cell response.

Sequenced by immunoSEQ multiplex PCR; TCRdb stores in-frame clones only, minus some. In the table there are approximately 180,000 clones, 85% to 95% of which are singletons. CDR3 size: 12 residues. V lost 0 bases to trimming and J lost 5 bases, with 4 bases between them. CDR1 is SGHVS, CDR2 FNYEAQ, per germline. As concerns this clone: The antigen remains undetermined.

The material was peripheral blood, obtained on day 0 of AZD1222 vaccination. The chain employs TRBV7-6 and TRBJ2-5; D is uncertain. The receptor was derived from an adult in good health. The CDR3 DNA is TGTGCCAGCAGCTTAGCCGGGGAGACCCAGTACTTC. As protein: CASSLAGETQYF. Using reference TRBV7-6 and TRBJ2-5 for the parts outside the CDR3, the full variable domain is GAGVSQSPRYKVTKRGQDVALRCDPISGHVSLYWYRQALGQGPEFLTYFNYEAQQDKSGLPNDRFSAERPEGSISTLTIQRTEQRDSAMYRCASSLAGETQYFGPGTRLLVL.